A single sample gave rise to the 32 T cell receptor beta chains below, sequenced in a study of T cell repertoires in cytomegalovirus infection. TCRdb reprocessed the reads with MiXCR, giving one entry per CDR3 protein. The table has under 350,000 distinct CDR3 sequences, around 10% seen once. Sequenced input: PBMCs. Source of these receptors: a human donor in good health (CMV status not recorded). Some clones in this sample may be carry-over from other donors' samples.

This clonotype was observed many times. The rearrangement links TRBV28 to TRBJ2-7, with TRBD1 identical over 8 bases. The CDR3 loop spans 14 amino acids. CDR1 is MDHEN, CDR2 SYDVKM, per germline. The trim removed 4 bases at V and 6 bases at J, leaving 8 bases unmatched. The CDR3 loop reads CASSSPHRGSEQYF. In nucleotides, the CDR3 is TGTGCCAGCAGTTCACCCCACAGGGGGAGCGAGCAGTACTTC.

This clonotype occurred a few times. The chain links TRBV18 to TRBJ2-1, with 7 bases that match TRBD2. The CDR3 runs to 13 residues. Germline-derived CDR1 and CDR2 are KGHSH and LQKENI. V shed 3 bases, J shed 10 bases, and the junction held 6 bases outside the gene matches. CDR3 sequence (DNA): TGTGCCAGCTCACCCCCGGCGGGAGACGAGCAGTTCTTC. This encodes CASSPPAGDEQFF.

This clonotype was seen a few times. The rearrangement uses TRBV29-1 and TRBJ2-2; D possibly corresponds to TRBD2 (6 bases). V was clipped by 3 bases and J by 4 bases, with 9 bases between them. The CDR3 length is 13 residues. Germline CDR1 and CDR2: SQVTM and ANQGSEA. CDR3 in amino acids: CSVDRERTGELFF. CDR3 DNA: TGCAGCGTTGATCGGGAGCGCACCGGGGAGCTGTTTTTT.

This clonotype appeared many times. This chain uses TRBV14 with TRBJ2-7; 7 nucleotides align to TRBD1. There are 14 residues in the CDR3. Trimming at V came to 4 bases and at J to 6 bases, leaving 9 bases not matched to a gene. Germline CDR1 is SGHDN and CDR2 is FVKESK. CDR3 residues: CASSPGQDNFEQYV. The CDR3, as DNA: TGTGCCAGCAGCCCCGGACAGGACAACTTCGAGCAGTACGTC.

This clonotype has ten or more counts. The V call is TRBV25-1, the J call TRBJ1-5; 9 bases match TRBD1. Germline-derived CDR1 and CDR2 are MGHDK and SYGVNS. The ends lost 4 bases at V and 5 bases at J; junction bases unmatched: 9. The length of the CDR3 is 16 residues. CDR3 nucleotides: TGTGCCAGCAGTGTTGGGACAGGGTCGTTCGATCAGCCCCAGCATTTT. It specifies CASSVGTGSFDQPQHF.

The chain combines TRBV3-1 with TRBJ2-5, with 7 bases lining up with TRBD1. CDR3 length equals 16 residues. The J segment lost 5 bases and the V segment lost 1 base, leaving 10 bases of the junction unmatched. Germline V gives CDR1 LGHDT, CDR2 YNNKEL (reference sequence). The CDR3 sequence: CASSQAGTAYVETQYF. The CDR3 DNA follows: TGTGCCAGCAGCCAAGCCGGGACAGCTTACGTGGAGACCCAGTACTTC.

The rearrangement uses TRBV5-1 and TRBJ2-5; D gene ambiguous. V shed 0 bases and J shed 4 bases, with 10 bases lying between them. This CDR3 spans 14 amino acids. The germline CDR1 and CDR2 sequences are SGHRS and YFSETQ. Here the CDR3 DNA reads TGCGCCAGCAGCTTGGAAGGCAGAATAGAGACCCAGTACTTC. It codes for CASSLEGRIETQYF.

This clonotype was detected many times. The gene calls are TRBV20-1 and TRBJ1-5; 7 bases align to TRBD1. The CDR3 is made up of 14 amino acids. Germline V gene data show CDR1 as DFQATT and CDR2 as SNEGSKA (reference sequence). V dropped 6 bases and J dropped 6; count of bases not matched to a gene: 11. The chain's CDR3 is CSARDSLRTQPQHF. The DNA of the CDR3 is TGCAGTGCACGGGACAGTCTACGGACTCAGCCCCAGCATTTT.

V and J are TRBV6-1 and TRBJ1-1; D uncertain. Germline V gene data show CDR1 as MNHNS and CDR2 as SASEGT. V lost 1 base, J lost 3 bases, and 12 bases lay in between. The CDR3 covers 15 residues. The CDR3 nucleotides read TGTGCCAGCAGTGAAGAAAGCCTCGAGTACACTGAAGCTTTCTTT. Amino acids: CASSEESLEYTEAFF.

This clonotype was counted many times. The rearrangement joins TRBV7-2 to TRBJ2-1; 7 bases line up with TRBD1. V shed 5 bases, J shed 10 bases, and the junction held 8 bases outside the gene matches. CDR3 length: 13 residues. CDR1 and CDR2 (germline): SGHTA, FQGNSA. Here the CDR3 reads CASSLPTGKEQFF. Written as DNA, the CDR3 is TGTGCCAGCAGCCTCCCGACAGGGAAAGAGCAGTTCTTC. The entire variable domain, with the rest obtained from reference TRBV7-2 and TRBJ2-1, is as follows: GAGVSQSPSNKVTEKGKDVELRCDPISGHTALYWYRQSLGQGLEFLIYFQGNSAPDKSGLPSDRFSAERTGGSVSTLTIQRTQQEDSAVYLCASSLPTGKEQFFGPGTRLTVL.

In its sample, this clonotype was seen many times. The chain uses TRBV10-3 and TRBJ2-4; D call uncertain. The length of the CDR3 is 16 residues. Germline values: CDR1 ENHRY, CDR2 SYGVKD. Between the trimmed V and J ends, which lost 3 bases and 0 bases, there was a span of 12 bases. As DNA, the CDR3 is TGTGCCATCAGTGAACGAGGAGACCTAGCCAAAAACATTCAGTACTTC. It codes for CAISERGDLAKNIQYF.

This clonotype was counted at least ten times. This rearrangement joins TRBV5-5 to TRBJ1-2, with 7 bases matching TRBD1. The CDR3 has 17 residues. V lost 0 bases and J lost 7; bases outside the gene matches: 15. Per germline, CDR1 SGHKS and CDR2 YYEKEE (reference sequence). CDR3 protein: CASSLVTGTTSIPGYTF. CDR3 in DNA: TGTGCCAGCAGCTTGGTGACAGGGACTACGTCCATTCCTGGCTACACCTTC.

In this sample, this clonotype turned up many times. The chain links TRBV7-3 to TRBJ2-2, with 10 positions matching TRBD1. The CDR3 loop spans 18 amino acids. Germline V gene lookup returns CDR1 SGHTA and CDR2 FQGTGA. The junction had 10 bases not matched to a gene; V was cut back by 1 base and J by 5 bases. CDR3 region: CASSLMAIRDRGTGELFF. CDR3 DNA: TGTGCCAGCAGCTTAATGGCGATCCGGGACAGGGGTACCGGGGAGCTGTTTTTT.

This clonotype came up many times. The gene calls are TRBV20-1 and TRBJ2-1, with D hard to call. V was pared by 6 bases and J by 4 bases, with 19 bases between. CDR1 DFQATT and CDR2 SNEGSKA come from the germline V gene (reference sequence). This CDR3 has 15 amino acids. CDR3 bases: TGCAGTGCCATTTCCTGGGAAGAATCGTACAATGAGCAGTTCTTC. Translating it yields CSAISWEESYNEQFF.

This clonotype was recorded at least ten times. This chain connects TRBV6-2 or TRBV6-3 to TRBJ1-1; D unresolved. There are 15 residues in the CDR3. The V end was cut by 7 bases, the J end by 7 bases, with 22 bases between. CDR1 is MNHEY and CDR2 is SVGEGT in the germline V gene. CDR3 DNA: TGTGCCAGCAAATGGCATCGGCAGCCGCAAGGTGAAGCTTTCTTT. It translates to CASKWHRQPQGEAFF.

This clonotype was seen many times. The chain couples TRBV7-2 to TRBJ2-2; 7 positions agree with TRBD1. CDR1 is SGHTA, CDR2 FQGNSA, per germline. This CDR3 spans 15 amino acids. V gave up 4 bases and J gave up 4 bases; unmatched junction bases: 6. CDR3: CASSSRQGITGELFF. The CDR3 DNA reads as TGTGCCAGCAGCTCCCGACAGGGAATCACCGGGGAGCTGTTTTTT. Full variable domain (remainder filled in from reference TRBV7-2 and TRBJ2-2): GAGVSQSPSNKVTEKGKDVELRCDPISGHTALYWYRQSLGQGLEFLIYFQGNSAPDKSGLPSDRFSAERTGGSVSTLTIQRTQQEDSAVYLCASSSRQGITGELFFGEGSRLTVL.

The table lists this clonotype with many counts. The CDR3 is CASTVRGAGETQYF. CDR3 nucleotides: TGTGCCAGCACCGTGCGGGGGGCCGGAGAGACCCAGTACTTC. This sequence joins TRBV12-3 or TRBV12-4 and TRBJ2-5; 8 positions match TRBD2. V lost 7 bases and J lost 4; bases outside the gene matches: 8. The CDR3 has 14 residues.

There are many counts of this clonotype. The J gene is TRBJ2-7, the V gene TRBV7-9, with D possibly matching TRBD1 (5 bases). Trimming removed 5 bases at V and 2 bases at J, with 13 bases between. Germline lookup yields CDR1 SEHNR and CDR2 FQNEAQ (reference sequence). The CDR3 length is 14 residues. DNA of the CDR3: TGTGCCAGCAGCGGAACAGGAATCCCCTACGAGCAGTACGTC. The encoded protein is CASSGTGIPYEQYV.

In its sample, this clonotype was seen many times. The chain couples TRBV20-1 to TRBJ1-6, with a possible D match to TRBD1 (5 bases). Per germline, CDR1 DFQATT and CDR2 SNEGSKA (reference sequence). V was pared by 3 bases and J by 9 bases, with 15 bases between. This CDR3 is built from 14 residues. CDR3: CSASRRVPGSPLHF. CDR3 DNA sequence: TGCAGTGCTAGCCGCAGGGTCCCGGGTTCACCCCTCCACTTT.

This clonotype was counted ten times or more. The chain uses TRBV10-3 and TRBJ2-2; D is tentatively TRBD1 or TRBD2 (5 bases each). Germline values: CDR1 ENHRY, CDR2 SYGVKD. V lost 4 bases, J lost 2 bases, and 8 bases lay in between. The CDR3 extends over 14 amino acids. The CDR3 DNA sequence: TGTGCCATCAGTGGGGGACGTAACACCGGGGAGCTGTTTTTT. Its translation: CAISGGRNTGELFF.

In this sample, this clonotype turned up a few times. J is TRBJ2-1 and V is TRBV2, with D perhaps matching TRBD1 or TRBD2 (5 bases each). The germline V gene encodes CDR1 SNHLY and CDR2 FYNNEI. This CDR3 comprises 11 residues. Deletions cut 2 bases from V and 11 bases from J, with 7 bases between. The CDR3 nucleotides read TGTGCCAGCAGTGAACGGGGCAAGCAGTTCTTC. Its translation: CASSERGKQFF.

This clonotype came up many times. The chain uses TRBV7-9 and TRBJ1-6, with D possibly matching TRBD1 (6 bases). Germline V gene lookup returns CDR1 SEHNR and CDR2 FQNEAQ (reference sequence). Trimming left V 3 bases short and J 8 bases short, with 17 bases between. The CDR3 covers 16 residues. CDR3 DNA: TGTGCCAGCAGCTTTATTTCAGGGGTTACCGATTCACCCCTCCACTTT. It yields the protein CASSFISGVTDSPLHF.

This clonotype was observed many times. The rearrangement uses TRBV25-1 and TRBJ1-4; maybe TRBD1 (5 bases). This CDR3 is built from 18 residues. With 0 bases removed from V and 6 bases from J, the gap between germline ends came to 20 bases. The V gene's germline CDR1 is MGHDK and CDR2 SYGVNS. DNA for the CDR3: TGTGCCAGCAGTGAATACAGTGGGAGGGGTGCAATTGATGAAAAACTGTTTTTT. Translation gives CASSEYSGRGAIDEKLFF. The full variable domain, rest sourced from reference TRBV25-1 and TRBJ1-4, is EADIYQTPRYLVIGTGKKITLECSQTMGHDKMYWYQQDPGMELHLIHYSYGVNSTEKGDLSSESTVSRIRTEHFPLTLESARPSHTSQYLCASSEYSGRGAIDEKLFFGSGTQLSVL.

This clonotype was recorded at least ten times. The chain couples TRBV28 to TRBJ1-5, with D perhaps matching TRBD1 (6 bases). The germline CDR1 and CDR2 sequences are MDHEN and SYDVKM. Trimming left V 3 bases short and J 6 bases short, with 9 bases between. This CDR3 spans 13 amino acids. For the CDR3, the DNA is TGTGCCAGCAGTTTGACAGGCCTTCAGCCCCAGCATTTT. Protein: CASSLTGLQPQHF.

The V call is TRBV27, the J call TRBJ2-7, with a possible D match to TRBD1 (6 bases). CDR1 and CDR2 from the germline V gene are MNHEY and SMNVEV (reference sequence). The CDR3 sequence is 14 residues long. V was shortened by 6 bases and J by 2 bases, with 14 bases between the two germline ends. CDR3 amino acids: CASSSQGTPYEQYV. The CDR3 DNA reads TGTGCCAGCAGCTCACAGGGAACCCCCTACGAGCAGTACGTC.

At least ten counts were recorded for this clonotype. The chain carries TRBV28 and TRBJ1-2; D gene ambiguous. The germline V and J ends were trimmed by 8 bases and 2 bases, with 12 bases remaining between them. The CDR3 loop spans 13 amino acids. Looked up from germline, CDR1 is MDHEN and CDR2 is SYDVKM. The CDR3 sequence is CASVPGLNYGYTF. The CDR3, as DNA: TGTGCCAGCGTCCCCGGCCTGAACTATGGCTACACCTTC.

This chain connects TRBV29-1 to TRBJ1-2; D possibly corresponds to TRBD1 (6 bases). This CDR3 spans 15 amino acids. Germline assignment: CDR1 SQVTM and CDR2 ANQGSEA. With 2 bases removed from V and 8 bases from J, the gap between germline ends came to 21 bases. CDR3 residues: CSVEYPEGGLGGYTF. CDR3 sequence (DNA): TGCAGCGTTGAATACCCTGAGGGGGGGCTTGGGGGCTACACCTTC.

The table lists this clonotype with many counts. The V gene is TRBV14, the J gene TRBJ1-1; a possible D gene is TRBD1 (5 bases). Germline CDR1 is SGHDN and CDR2 is FVKESK. Between the trimmed V and J ends, which lost 0 bases and 5 bases, there was a span of 22 bases. CDR3 length: 18 residues. CDR3 DNA sequence: TGTGCCAGCAGCCAAGACCCCTCGCAGGGCCCGAGAGGGACTGAAGCTTTCTTT. Amino acids: CASSQDPSQGPRGTEAFF.

The table lists this clonotype with a few counts. The chain links TRBV6-2 or TRBV6-3 to TRBJ2-6, with 7 nucleotides matching TRBD1. This CDR3 contains 19 residues. The V segment lost 4 bases and the J segment 0 bases; nucleotides outside the gene matches: 12. CDR1 is MNHEY and CDR2 is SVGEGT in the germline V gene. The CDR3: CASSSLSGTARSGANVLTF. The CDR3 DNA reads TGTGCCAGCAGTTCCCTTTCCGGGACAGCACGCTCTGGGGCCAACGTCCTGACTTTC.

V gene TRBV7-4 combines with J gene TRBJ1-4; D gene unclear. Trimming cost V 10 bases and J 8 bases, with 8 bases left between them. This CDR3 is 10 amino acids long. CDR1 SGHVT and CDR2 SQSDAQ come from the germline V gene. This chain's CDR3 is CATSGEKLFF. CDR3 DNA sequence: TGTGCCACCTCCGGCGAAAAACTGTTTTTT.

The chain combines TRBV19 with TRBJ1-2; 7 nucleotides align to TRBD1. Unmatched junction bases numbered 17, after V lost 7 bases and J lost 3 bases. Looked up from germline, CDR1 is LNHDA and CDR2 is SQIVND (reference sequence). The CDR3 contains 17 residues. The CDR3 protein is CASTTSLAGTDDYGYTF. For the CDR3, the DNA is TGTGCCAGTACCACCTCCTTGGCCGGGACAGATGACTATGGCTACACCTTC.

Here the CDR3 reads CASMDGTAGQETQYF. In DNA, the CDR3 is TGTGCCAGCATGGATGGGACAGCCGGACAAGAGACCCAGTACTTC. The chain links TRBV6-2 or TRBV6-3 to TRBJ2-5; TRBD1 aligns across 7 bases. The V and J ends lost 7 bases and 2 bases, in that order; junction bases with no gene match: 10. Germline V gives CDR1 MNHEY, CDR2 SVGEGT. The CDR3 has 15 residues.